The next 24 T cell receptor beta chains were all read from a single sample in a study of monozygotic twins with inflammatory bowel disease. TCRdb reprocessed the 5' RACE reads, with one entry per CDR3 protein and no DNA. The table lists over 200,000 distinct CDR3 sequences, with 1.6% in the top ten. Sequences were obtained from blood. Every receptor here comes from a human donor with ulcerative colitis or Crohn's disease, or a healthy co-twin of an affected twin (not recorded which).

The rearrangement uses TRBV5-1 and TRBJ1-1; TCRdb's D call of TRBD1 is untestable without DNA. CDR1 and CDR2 (germline): SGHRS, YFSETQ. The CDR3 extends over 14 amino acids. CDR3 sequence reads: CASSFGTIYTEAFF. The complete variable domain, with remaining parts taken from reference TRBV5-1 and TRBJ1-1, reads KAGVTQTPRYLIKTRGQQVTLSCSPISGHRSVSWYQQTPGQGLQFLFEYFSETQRNKGNFPGRFSGRQFSNSRSEMNVSTLELGDSALYLCASSFGTIYTEAFFGQGTRLTVV.

CDR3 region: CATTVRGPGTQYF. The chain carries TRBV12-3 or TRBV12-4 and TRBJ2-5; without DNA, the TCRdb call of TRBD2 cannot be checked. The CDR3 runs to 13 residues.

The chain couples TRBV6-1 to TRBJ1-5; TCRdb lists TRBD1, though no DNA is available to test this call. This CDR3 has 14 residues. Germline V gene lookup returns CDR1 MNHNS and CDR2 SASEGT. This chain's CDR3 is CVSTPDRDNQPQHF.

This chain connects TRBV2 to TRBJ1-3. Germline CDR1 reads SNHLY; CDR2 reads FYNNEI. The CDR3 has 16 amino acids. The CDR3 spells CASSEYLGGGGNTIYF.

The chain employs TRBV5-1 and TRBJ2-3; TCRdb selects TRBD1, and the lack of DNA leaves this call unchecked. The CDR3 spans 17 residues. Germline V lookup: CDR1 SGHRS, CDR2 YFSETQ. This chain's CDR3 is CASSLARGIYSTDTQYF.

The J gene is TRBJ2-2, the V gene TRBV20-1; TCRdb's D call of TRBD1 is untestable without DNA. The CDR3 covers 16 residues. CDR1 and CDR2 (germline): DFQATT, SNEGSKA (reference sequence). The CDR3 protein is CSARVSGRVNTGELFF.

The J gene is TRBJ1-2, the V gene TRBV5-6; the TCRdb call, TRBD1, lacks DNA for checking. The CDR3 loop spans 15 amino acids. Per germline, CDR1 SGHDT and CDR2 YYEEEE. CDR3 sequence: CASSPGPQTNYGYTF.

The V and J genes are TRBV7-9 and TRBJ1-1; TCRdb's D call, TRBD1, is unchecked because there is no DNA. The CDR3 runs 11 residues. Germline V gene sequence: CDR1 SEHNR, CDR2 FQNEAQ (reference sequence). The CDR3 loop reads CATQGGTEAFF.

The chain has TRBV7-2 and TRBJ2-1. The germline V gene encodes CDR1 SGHTA and CDR2 FQGNSA. This CDR3 has 14 residues. The CDR3 sequence: CASSLDGGYNEQFF.

V gene TRBV12-3 or TRBV12-4 combines with J gene TRBJ2-2; lacking DNA, the TRBD2 call made by TCRdb goes unchecked. The CDR3 is made up of 15 amino acids. CDR3 loop: CASSFTSPNTGELFF.

The J gene is TRBJ2-2, the V gene TRBV3-1; TCRdb outputs TRBD2, but without DNA this stays unchecked. CDR1 LGHDT and CDR2 YNNKEL come from the germline V gene (reference sequence). The CDR3 spans 17 residues. CDR3 protein: CASSRLAGGGNTGELFF.

This rearrangement joins TRBV5-1 to TRBJ2-7. The CDR3 runs to 15 residues. Germline CDR1 is SGHRS and CDR2 is YFSETQ. The CDR3: CASSLVGSRGYEQYF.

The V gene is TRBV5-1, the J gene TRBJ2-7. The length of the CDR3 is 13 residues. The germline V gene encodes CDR1 SGHRS and CDR2 YFSETQ. CDR3 amino acids: CASSFGGNYEQYF.

This chain connects TRBV7-8 to TRBJ2-6; there is no DNA to check the TCRdb D call of TRBD1. Per the germline V gene, CDR1 is SGHVS and CDR2 is FQNEAQ. The CDR3 is 15 residues long. This CDR3 is CASSFGGAGANVLTF. The full variable domain, in which reference TRBV7-8 and TRBJ2-6 provide the parts outside the CDR3, is GAGVSQSPRYKVAKRGQDVALRCDPISGHVSLFWYQQALGQGPEFLTYFQNEAQLDKSGLPSDRFFAERPEGSVSTLKIQRTQQEDSAVYLCASSFGGAGANVLTFGAGSRLTVL.

V and J are TRBV2 and TRBJ2-7. This CDR3 is built from 12 residues. Per the germline V gene, CDR1 is SNHLY and CDR2 is FYNNEI. The CDR3 loop reads CASSTTTAEQYF.

The chain has TRBV5-1 and TRBJ2-1; the D call from TCRdb, TRBD1, cannot be confirmed without DNA. The CDR3 extends over 12 amino acids. The germline gives CDR1 SGHRS, CDR2 YFSETQ. The CDR3 region is CASSSYGGEQFF.

The chain uses TRBV6-2 or TRBV6-3 and TRBJ2-7. The CDR3 is 13 amino acids. Germline CDR1 reads MNHEY; CDR2 reads SVGEGT. The CDR3 sequence: CASSISTVAEQYF.

V is TRBV12-3 or TRBV12-4 and J is TRBJ1-6. The CDR3 length is 13 residues. CDR3 sequence reads: CASSSGGNSPLHF.

The rearrangement uses TRBV27 and TRBJ2-6; TCRdb designates TRBD2, a call that cannot be tested without DNA. Germline V gene lookup returns CDR1 MNHEY and CDR2 SMNVEV (reference sequence). The CDR3 is 17 amino acids. The CDR3 sequence: CASSLVPGSSGANVLTF.

The chain couples TRBV24-1 to TRBJ1-2; TCRdb's D call, TRBD1, is unchecked because there is no DNA. Germline lookup yields CDR1 KGHDR and CDR2 SFDVKD. This CDR3 spans 12 amino acids. CDR3 region: CAIGGREHGYTF.

This rearrangement joins TRBV20-1 to TRBJ2-4. The CDR3 is 13 residues long. Per the germline V gene, CDR1 is DFQATT and CDR2 is SNEGSKA (reference sequence). The CDR3 reads CSARGLAKNMQYF.

The rearrangement uses TRBV11-1 and TRBJ2-1; TCRdb's D call, TRBD2, is unchecked because there is no DNA. Germline V gene data show CDR1 as SGHAT and CDR2 as FQDESV (reference sequence). The CDR3 is 16 residues long. The CDR3 spells CASTDLLAPIAGEQFF.

The V call is TRBV20-1, the J call TRBJ2-1; TCRdb returns TRBD1, unconfirmable since there is no DNA. Germline CDR1 reads DFQATT; CDR2 reads SNEGSKA (reference sequence). This CDR3 contains 13 residues. Here the CDR3 reads CSARDRGAGEQFF.

The V call is TRBV5-1, the J call TRBJ2-1; checking the TCRdb D call of TRBD2 is not possible without DNA. The CDR3 extends over 14 amino acids. Germline V CDR1 and CDR2: SGHRS, YFSETQ. The CDR3 sequence: CASSLGLGNNEQFF.